The 3 T cell receptor beta chains reported below all come from one sample, sequenced in a study of blood T cell repertoires in COVID-19. Profiling relied on immunoSEQ multiplex PCR, and the TCRdb table lists in-frame clones only, not all of them. The sample contains about 160,000 clones, 70% to 90% of which appear only once. Sequenced sample: peripheral blood. The receptors come from a man aged 35-49 years with acute or convalescent COVID-19.

V usage is TRBV19 and J usage is TRBJ1-4; unclear D gene. This CDR3 is built from 16 residues. V was shortened by 0 bases and J by 0 bases, with 8 bases between the two germline ends. The germline gives CDR1 LNHDA, CDR2 SQIVND (reference sequence). The CDR3 bases are TGTGCCAGTAGTATAGACAGGCGAACAACTAATGAAAAACTGTTTTTT. This translates into CASSIDRRTTNEKLFF.

This sequence joins TRBV2 and TRBJ2-7; 8 bases map to TRBD1. V shed 6 bases, J shed 6 bases, and the junction held 4 bases outside the gene matches. This CDR3 spans 12 amino acids. Per germline, CDR1 SNHLY and CDR2 FYNNEI. Here the CDR3 reads CASSPGTGEQYF. The CDR3 DNA reads TGTGCCAGCAGCCCCGGGACAGGCGAGCAGTACTTC. The variable domain in full, completed from reference TRBV2 and TRBJ2-7, reads EPEVTQTPSHQVTQMGQEVILRCVPISNHLYFYWYRQILGQKVEFLVSFYNNEISEKSEIFDDQFSVERPDGSNFTLKIRSTKLEDSAMYFCASSPGTGEQYFGPGTRLTVT.

V gene TRBV11-3 combines with J gene TRBJ1-3, with a tentative D call TRBD1 (5 bases). CDR3 length: 15 amino acids. V dropped 1 base and J dropped 0 bases, with 7 bases sitting between them. Germline CDR1 is SGHNT and CDR2 is YENEEA. The CDR3 loop reads CASSLGTTSGNTIYF. DNA of the CDR3: TGTGCCAGCAGCTTAGGGACAACCTCTGGAAACACCATATATTTT.